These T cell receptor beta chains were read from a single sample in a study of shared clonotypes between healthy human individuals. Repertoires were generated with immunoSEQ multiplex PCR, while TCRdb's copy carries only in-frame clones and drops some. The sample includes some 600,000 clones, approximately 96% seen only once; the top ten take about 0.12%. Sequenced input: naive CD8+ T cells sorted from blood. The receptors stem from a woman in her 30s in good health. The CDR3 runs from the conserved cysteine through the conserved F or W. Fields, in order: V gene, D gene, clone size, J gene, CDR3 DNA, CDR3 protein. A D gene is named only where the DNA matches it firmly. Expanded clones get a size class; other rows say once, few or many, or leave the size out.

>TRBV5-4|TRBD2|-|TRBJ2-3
TGTGCCAGCAGCGTACTAGCGGGGGGGGTCACAGATACGCAGTATTTT
CASSVLAGGVTDTQYF
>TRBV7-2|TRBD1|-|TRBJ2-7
TGTGCCAGCAGCTGGGACAGGGGGTCCTACGAGCAGTACTTC
CASSWDRGSYEQYF
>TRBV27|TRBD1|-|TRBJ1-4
TGTGCCAGCAAAGCCCCGGGACAGGGGGATGAAAAACTGTTTTTT
CASKAPGQGDEKLFF
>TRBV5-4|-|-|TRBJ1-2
TGTGCCAGCAGCTCCTACAATGGCTACACCTTC
CASSSYNGYTF
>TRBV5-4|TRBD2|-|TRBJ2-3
TGTGCCAGCAGCTTCATAGCGGGAGGAAGCACAGATACGCAGTATTTT
CASSFIAGGSTDTQYF
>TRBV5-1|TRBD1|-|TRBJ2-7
TGCGCCAGCAGCCCAGGACAGGTGAACTACGAGCAGTACTTC
CASSPGQVNYEQYF
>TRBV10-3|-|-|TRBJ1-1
TGTGCCATCAGTGAGTTTACCGGAACGGACACTGAAGCTTTCTTT
CAISEFTGTDTEAFF
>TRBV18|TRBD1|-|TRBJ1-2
TGTGCCAGCGGGGGACAGGGTTCCTATGGCTACACCTTC
CASGGQGSYGYTF
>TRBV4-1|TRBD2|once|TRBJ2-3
TGCGCCAGCAGCCAAGCCCCACCGCAGCTAGCGGGGAGGATAGCGGATACGCAGTATTTT
CASSQAPPQLAGRIADTQYF
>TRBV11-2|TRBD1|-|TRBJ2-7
TGTGCCAGCAGCTCCTTGGGACAGGGCTACCACGAGCAGTACTTC
CASSSLGQGYHEQYF
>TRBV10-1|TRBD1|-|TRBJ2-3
TGCGCCAGCAGTGAGACACAGGGGGCGAGTAGCACAGATACGCAGTATTTT
CASSETQGASSTDTQYF
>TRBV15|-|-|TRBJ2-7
TGTGCCACCAGCATACCCGGGGGCAGCTTTTTAGAGCAGTACTTC
CATSIPGGSFLEQYF
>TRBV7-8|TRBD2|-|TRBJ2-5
TGTGCCAGCAGCCCCAAGGGACTAGTATACGGGGAGACCCAGTACTTC
CASSPKGLVYGETQYF
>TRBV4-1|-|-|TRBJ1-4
TGCGCCAGCAGCCAAGATTACGAGGAAAAACTGTTTTTT
CASSQDYEEKLFF
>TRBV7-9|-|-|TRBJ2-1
TGTGCCAGCAGCTCCCCCATGCGGATCTACAATGAGCAGTTCTTC
CASSSPMRIYNEQFF
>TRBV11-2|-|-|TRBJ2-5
TGTGCCAGCAGCTTAAGGGGGGCAGGAGAGACCCAGTACTTC
CASSLRGAGETQYF